This T cell receptor (beta chain) was documented in a study of CXCR3-negative and CXCR3-positive naive CD8 T cells. On the study more broadly: Overall TRB read output was some 140 million, and each library contained about 1.5 +/- 0.3 million reads. Points from the study as a whole: Naive cells that were CXCR3-negative or CXCR3-positive used TRBV-TRBJ genes alike, while memory cells diverged. Researchers report that CXCR3-positive naive cells carry more hydrophobic TRB CDR3s than CXCR3-negative naive cells. TRB CDR3 properties served as the basis for inferring TCR strength, and surface CD5 was comparable between naive subsets.

CDR1 and CDR2 from the germline V gene are MDHEN and SYDVKM. The CDR3 spans 15 residues. The libraries of TRB cDNA were constructed through 5' RACE using UMI labels. No DNA is given; TCRdb re-called the 5' RACE reads and lists each CDR3 protein once. The sample includes some 130,000 distinct CDR3 sequences. Of note for this clonotype: The antigen is unknown.

The chain combines TRBV28 with TRBJ2-7; TCRdb gives TRBD2 as the D gene, but with no DNA this cannot be confirmed. Material for sequencing was naive CXCR3- CD8+ T cells from blood. Subset in this sample: CD45RO-CCR7+CD27+CD95- naive CD8+ T cells lacking CXCR3 (TNR3-). The sequence was collected from a human donor in good health. Some clones in this sample may be carry-over from other donors' samples. CDR3 residues: CASTPLAGGVYEQYF.